The clone carrying this TCR beta chain was seen many times. Its antigen is as yet unknown. The sample comes from a study of CD8 T cells in ankylosing spondylitis. Overall study results and limits: Certain motif variants had earlier appeared in reactive arthritis synovial fluid and blood. As for the disease-linked clones, they showed a CD8+ phenotype and occurred at relatively low frequencies in peripheral blood. Seven to nine highly homologous variants made up a TCR beta motif, and this motif appeared characteristic of ankylosing spondylitis blood. Disease-linked clones were reportedly significantly enriched in matched ankylosing spondylitis synovial fluid.

Germline V gives CDR1 SNHLY, CDR2 FYNNEI. Trimming left V 7 bases short and J 8 bases short, with 18 bases between. This CDR3 has 14 amino acids. Preparation of TCR beta libraries was done by quantitative 5'-RACE with molecular barcodes. MiXCR, applied by TCRdb to the 5' RACE reads, yields one record per CDR3 protein. The profile covers about 540,000 distinct CDR3 sequences, with about an eighth appearing a single time and nearly 7% taken by the ten largest. What was sequenced was blood, either unsorted or a sorted T cell fraction (not recorded which). The rearrangement joins TRBV2 to TRBJ2-1; D unclear. The TCR sequence derives from a male donor with ankylosing spondylitis. The CDR3 DNA is TGTGCCAGCAAATCCAGTCCCCCGGGTCATGAGCAGTTCTTC. It encodes CASKSSPPGHEQFF.